These T cell receptor beta chains were read from a single sample in a study of Graves' ophthalmopathy and Graves' hyperthyroidism. MiXCR, run by TCRdb on the multiplex PCR reads, gives a single entry per CDR3 protein. The data show over a million distinct CDR3 sequences, with roughly 35% seen just once and 8.5% to 14% held by the top ten. Sequenced: peripheral blood or thyroid tissue (not recorded which). These receptors were collected from an adult man with Graves' hyperthyroidism. Both conserved end residues are part of each CDR3. A D gene is named only where the DNA matches it firmly. Part of the rows lack a size; the others show once, few, many or a class for expanded clones.

v_gene,d_gene,j_gene,len,abundance,CDR3aa,CDR3nt
TRBV2,.,TRBJ2-5,11,once,CADDGRETQYF,TGTGCTGACGATGGAAGGGAGACCCAGTACTTC
TRBV7-8,.,TRBJ2-7,19,.,CAGSSSGAGGLGSSYEQYF,TGTGCCGGCAGCTCCAGCGGGGCAGGGGGCTTGGGAAGCTCCTACGAGCAGTACTTC
TRBV7-2,.,TRBJ2-7,13,.,CAGSQEGRYEQYF,TGTGCCGGCAGCCAAGAAGGGCGTTACGAGCAGTACTTC
TRBV7-7,.,TRBJ2-7,14,many,CASSLSPSLGEQYF,TGTGCCAGCAGCTTATCCCCCTCTTTGGGAGAGCAGTACTTC
TRBV29-1,.,TRBJ1-2,13,.,CSVGRQGSYGYTF,TGCAGCGTGGGCAGGCAGGGTTCCTATGGCTACACCTTC
TRBV28,TRBD2,TRBJ2-7,17,.,CASSFAPSGVGSYEQYF,TGTGCCAGCAGTTTTGCTCCTAGCGGGGTTGGCTCCTACGAGCAGTACTTC
TRBV7-8,TRBD2,TRBJ2-7,16,.,CASSSIAGGGLYEQYF,TGTGCCAGCAGCTCAATAGCGGGGGGGGGATTGTACGAGCAGTACTTC
TRBV10-3,.,TRBJ1-5,15,many,CAISRGSRDDQPQHF,TGTGCCATCAGCCGAGGCTCCCGAGACGATCAGCCCCAGCATTTT
TRBV25-1,.,TRBJ2-7,15,few,CASSLVGVMDHEQYF,TGTGCCAGCAGCTTAGTTGGGGTGATGGACCACGAGCAGTACTTC
TRBV7-8,.,TRBJ1-6,16,few,CASSLVGRSSGSPLHF,TGTGCCAGCAGCTTGGTGGGGCGTAGTTCGGGCTCACCCCTCCACTTT
TRBV2,TRBD1,TRBJ1-4,17,few,CASSYHQGQPQNEKLFF,TGTGCCAGCAGCTACCACCAGGGACAGCCACAGAATGAAAAACTGTTTTTT
TRBV5-1,TRBD2,TRBJ2-2,15,.,CASRLAGPSTGELFF,TGCGCCAGCAGACTAGCGGGACCCAGCACCGGGGAGCTGTTTTTT
TRBV12-3/TRBV12-4,.,TRBJ1-3,13,.,CASMGSTGNTIYF,TGTGCCAGCATGGGGTCAACTGGAAACACCATATATTTT
TRBV10-3,.,TRBJ2-7,12,once,CASSPYSDEQYF,TGTGCCAGCTCTCCTTACAGCGACGAGCAGTACTTC
TRBV24-1,.,TRBJ2-7,14,many,CATSDSDGSYEQYF,TGTGCCACCAGTGATTCGGACGGCTCCTACGAGCAGTACTTC
TRBV20-1,TRBD2,TRBJ2-1,13,.,CSAPGTKINEQFF,TGCAGCGCTCCCGGGACTAAGATCAATGAGCAGTTCTTC
TRBV29-1,.,TRBJ2-2,17,.,CSVYPGGQGWDTGELSW,TGCAGCGTCTACCCCGGAGGGCAGGGATGGGACACCGGGGAGCTGTCTTGG
TRBV20-1,.,TRBJ2-7,11,.,CSARTFYEQYF,TGCAGTGCTCGGACCTTTTACGAGCAGTACTTC
TRBV7-9,TRBD2,TRBJ2-5,16,.,CASSQAGGTSGETQYF,TGTGCCAGCAGCCAAGCCGGTGGGACTAGCGGCGAGACCCAGTACTTC
TRBV9,.,TRBJ1-1,15,.,CASSQVSGWNTEAFF,TGCGCCAGCAGCCAAGTATCGGGCTGGAACACTGAAGCCTTCTTT
TRBV25-1,TRBD1,TRBJ2-7,15,many,CASSPRQGRVDEQYF,TGTGCCAGCAGTCCACGACAGGGACGTGTCGACGAGCAGTACTTC
TRBV7-2,.,TRBJ1-6,13,.,CASSTSMDSPLHF,TGTGCCAGCAGCACTTCCATGGATTCACCCCTCCACTTT
TRBV5-6,TRBD1,TRBJ2-7,14,.,CASSLGTGEGNQYF,TGTGCCAGCAGCTTGGGGACAGGGGAGGGGAATCAGTACTTC
TRBV6-2/TRBV6-3,TRBD1,TRBJ2-7,16,.,CASSYSRTGGNYEQYF,TGTGCCAGCAGTTACTCGAGGACAGGGGGCAACTACGAGCAGTACTTC
TRBV24-1,.,TRBJ1-2,12,few,CATSDILDGYTF,TGTGCCACCAGTGATATCCTTGATGGCTACACCTTC
TRBV10-3,.,TRBJ1-1,14,many,CASRPGTGSTEAFF,TGTGCCAGCAGACCGGGTACCGGGAGCACTGAAGCTTTCTTT
TRBV11-1,.,TRBJ2-5,16,many,CASSDSGTVGKETQYF,TGTGCCAGCAGCGATTCCGGGACTGTAGGCAAAGAGACCCAGTACTTC
TRBV4-1,.,TRBJ2-2,12,.,CASSQGLRELFF,TGCGCCAGCAGCCAAGGGCTCCGGGAGCTGTTTTTT
TRBV7-8,.,TRBJ2-3,15,few,CASSTRLGNTDTQYF,TGTGCCAGCAGCACCCGACTGGGTAACACAGATACGCAGTATTTT
TRBV19,TRBD1,TRBJ2-7,12,many,CASRDREYEQYF,TGTGCCAGCCGGGACAGGGAGTACGAGCAGTACTTC
TRBV11-2,.,TRBJ1-1,15,many,CASSLGFGMNTEAFF,TGTGCCAGCAGCTTAGGATTCGGCATGAACACTGAAGCTTTCTTT
TRBV19,.,TRBJ1-5,16,many,CASSPGQIVSNQPQHF,TGTGCCAGTAGTCCGGGACAAATAGTAAGCAATCAGCCCCAGCATTTT
TRBV15,.,TRBJ2-2,14,many,CATSSTAATGELFF,TGTGCCACCAGCAGTACAGCCGCCACCGGGGAGCTGTTTTTT
TRBV10-2,.,TRBJ1-1,14,many,CASQWTVKNTEAFF,TGCGCCAGCCAATGGACAGTCAAGAACACTGAAGCTTTCTTT
TRBV7-4,.,TRBJ1-1,12,.,CASSSSTTEAFF,TGTGCCAGCAGCTCGTCAACTACTGAAGCTTTCTTT
TRBV5-1,.,TRBJ1-4,13,many,CASSKGRDEKLFF,TGCGCCAGCAGCAAAGGACGAGACGAAAAACTGTTTTTT
TRBV7-2,.,TRBJ1-1,12,many,CASSLAQGEAFF,TGTGCCAGCAGCTTAGCCCAGGGCGAGGCTTTCTTT
TRBV11-2,.,TRBJ1-5,13,many,CASSPTSDQPQHF,TGTGCCAGCAGCCCTACCAGTGATCAGCCCCAGCATTTT
TRBV4-1,.,TRBJ2-7,14,few,CASSHTTGYYEQYF,TGCGCCAGCAGCCACACGACAGGTTACTACGAGCAGTACTTC
TRBV7-2,.,TRBJ1-5,12,many,CASNSPKQPQHF,TGTGCCAGCAATTCACCAAAGCAGCCCCAGCATTTT
TRBV5-1,.,TRBJ2-5,14,.,CASSSVAAQETQYF,TGCGCCAGCAGCTCAGTTGCGGCCCAAGAGACCCAGTACTTC
TRBV2,TRBD1,TRBJ1-6,15,many,CASSTGQGPGSPLHF,TGTGCCAGCAGTACCGGACAGGGTCCAGGATCACCCCTCCACTTT
TRBV11-2,.,TRBJ2-7,16,few,CASSLVRAAAPYEQYF,TGTGCCAGCAGCTTAGTCCGAGCGGCAGCCCCCTACGAGCAGTACTTC
TRBV20-1,TRBD2,TRBJ2-7,13,many,CSATTSASYEQYF,TGCAGTGCAACGACTAGCGCTTCCTACGAGCAGTACTTC
TRBV10-3,TRBD2,TRBJ2-5,15,.,CASSQPGLVQETQYF,TGTGCCAGCAGTCAACCGGGACTAGTGCAAGAGACCCAGTACTTC
TRBV7-2,.,TRBJ2-7,17,.,CASSPQPGRGNSYEQYF,TGTGCCAGCAGTCCCCAACCCGGGCGGGGTAACTCCTACGAGCAGTACTTC
TRBV5-5,.,TRBJ2-7,15,.,CASSSATRQGHEQYF,TGTGCCAGCAGCTCAGCCACACGGCAGGGACACGAGCAGTACTTC
TRBV6-6,.,TRBJ1-2,11,many,CASSPGHAYTF,TGTGCCAGCAGTCCGGGACATGCTTACACCTTC
TRBV6-1,.,TRBJ1-1,15,.,CASSESRTANTEAFF,TGTGCCAGCAGTGAAAGTCGGACAGCTAACACTGAAGCTTTCTTT
TRBV12-3/TRBV12-4,TRBD1,TRBJ1-1,14,many,CASSPRQGAPEAFF,TGTGCCAGCAGTCCTCGACAGGGGGCCCCTGAAGCTTTCTTT
TRBV7-9,.,TRBJ1-2,14,.,CASSVRTEDYGYTF,TGTGCCAGCAGCGTGAGGACTGAAGACTATGGCTACACCTTC